This section outlines one T cell receptor beta chain sequence together with its context. Antigen: not known. This record belongs to a study of Ad26.COV2.S vaccination and SARS-CoV-2 variants. Points from the study as a whole: Total T cell responses, in the TCR breadth and depth analyses, may have been underestimated.

Profiled with immunoSEQ multiplex PCR; TCRdb holds only in-frame clones, not every one. The table has just over 350,000 clones, roughly nine tenths seen once. The TCR sequence derives from a human donor who had recovered from COVID-19. Material: peripheral blood, obtained after recovery from COVID-19.

CDR3 protein: CASAKGGYEQYF. The CDR3 DNA sequence: TGTGCCAGCGCTAAAGGGGGTTACGAGCAGTACTTC. This chain uses TRBV3-1 (or the pseudogene TRBV3-2) with TRBJ2-7, with D possibly matching TRBD1 (6 bases). CDR3 size: 12 residues. The V and J ends lost 8 bases and 4 bases respectively, with 12 bases between them. The germline gives CDR1 LGHDT, CDR2 YNNKEL (reference sequence).